Following are 27 T cell receptor beta chains from one sample sequenced in a study of shared clonotypes between healthy human individuals. It was CD45RO-negative cells, positively selected for CCR7, that made up naive CD8 cells, with terminally differentiated effector memory CD45RA+ cells excluded. Sequenced by immunoSEQ multiplex PCR; TCRdb stores in-frame clones only, minus some. The sample comprises millions of clones, under 95% of which are singletons, and about 1.5% rests with the top ten. Sample: naive CD8+ T cells from PBMCs. The receptors were sampled from a man in his late teens or twenties in good health. Some clones in this sample may be carry-over from other donors' samples.

This clone came up once. The chain combines TRBV4-1 with TRBJ2-5, with TRBD2 matching 8 bases. CDR1 and CDR2 (germline): MGHRA, YSYEKL. V shed 6 bases, J shed 4 bases, and the junction held 19 bases outside the gene matches. The length of the CDR3 is 18 residues. The CDR3 coding sequence is TGCGCCAGCAGATCGGAGTGGTCTAGCGGGCTTGACGGAGAGACCCAGTACTTC. Protein: CASRSEWSSGLDGETQYF.

V is TRBV27 and J is TRBJ2-7; unclear D gene. This CDR3 comprises 14 residues. Per the germline V gene, CDR1 is MNHEY and CDR2 is SMNVEV (reference sequence). The V end lost 5 bases, the J end lost 1 base, and 12 bases lay between the germline ends. CDR3 residues: CASSPIVGSYEQYF. The CDR3 bases are TGTGCCAGCAGTCCCATTGTGGGGTCCTACGAGCAGTACTTC.

The V gene is TRBV27, the J gene TRBJ1-1; D is unclear. Germline assignment: CDR1 MNHEY and CDR2 SMNVEV (reference sequence). Between the trimmed V and J ends, which lost 5 bases and 0 bases, there was a span of 7 bases. The CDR3 sequence is 13 residues long. CDR3 coding DNA: TGTGCCAGCAGTACGACCTTGAACACTGAAGCTTTCTTT. It yields the protein CASSTTLNTEAFF.

Of note for this clone: Other DNA sequences within the sample encode an identical CDR3. CDR3 in amino acids: CASSVGLGETQYF. The CDR3, as DNA: TGTGCCAGCAGCGTAGGTTTGGGGGAGACCCAGTACTTC. J is TRBJ2-5 and V is TRBV9; D gene unclear. The germline V gene encodes CDR1 SGDLS and CDR2 YYNGEE. The CDR3 sequence is 13 residues long. V lost 0 bases to trimming and J lost 5 bases, with 8 bases between them.

This clone was recorded only once. The chain employs TRBV9 and TRBJ1-2; D not certain. Germline V gives CDR1 SGDLS, CDR2 YYNGEE. There are 14 residues in the CDR3. V lost 0 bases and J lost 6, with 12 bases in between. CDR3 residues: CASSVEDGGDGYTF. CDR3 bases: TGTGCCAGCAGCGTAGAAGATGGAGGTGATGGCTACACCTTC.

V gene TRBV18 combines with J gene TRBJ2-7; TRBD2 is a possible D gene (5 bases). CDR1 KGHSH and CDR2 LQKENI come from the germline V gene. The ends were cut back, 3 bases at V and 0 bases at J, with 12 bases in the middle. The CDR3 is 15 amino acids. The CDR3 loop reads CASSPTAGNSYEQYF. CDR3 DNA sequence: TGTGCCAGCTCACCGACCGCCGGGAACTCCTACGAGCAGTACTTC. Variable domain in full (rest from reference TRBV18 and TRBJ2-7): NAGVMQNPRHLVRRRGQEARLRCSPMKGHSHVYWYRQLPEEGLKFMVYLQKENIIDESGMPKERFSAEFPKEGPSILRIQQVVRGDSAAYFCASSPTAGNSYEQYFGPGTRLTVT.

The rearrangement links TRBV27 to TRBJ2-5; 11 bases agree with TRBD1. CDR1 and CDR2 (germline): MNHEY, SMNVEV (reference sequence). Unmatched junction bases numbered 12, after V lost 0 bases and J lost 9 bases. CDR3 length equals 17 residues. The CDR3 loop is CASSLSRTGGAGVPQYF. CDR3 in DNA: TGTGCCAGCAGTTTATCTCGGACAGGGGGCGCCGGGGTGCCCCAGTACTTC.

The V gene is TRBV30, the J gene TRBJ2-3; TRBD1 or TRBD2 may be the D gene (5 bases each). Trimming took off 4 bases at V and 3 bases at J, with 14 bases between the two ends. Germline lookup yields CDR1 GTSNPN and CDR2 SVGIG (reference sequence). The CDR3 is 14 amino acids. CDR3 sequence: CAWNGEGPTDTQYF. The CDR3 DNA is TGTGCCTGGAACGGTGAGGGGCCAACAGATACGCAGTATTTT.

J is TRBJ2-7 and V is TRBV7-9, with 7 bases fitting TRBD1. Looked up from germline, CDR1 is SEHNR and CDR2 is FQNEAQ (reference sequence). The CDR3 totals 14 residues. V dropped 3 bases and J dropped 1; count of bases not matched to a gene: 3. CDR3 amino acids: CASSFLTGSYEQYF. CDR3 nucleotide sequence: TGTGCCAGCAGCTTTTTGACAGGGTCCTACGAGCAGTACTTC.

With regard to this clone: The sample carries other DNA sequences with the same CDR3. V usage is TRBV27 and J usage is TRBJ1-3, with no clear D. CDR1 is MNHEY, CDR2 SMNVEV, per germline (reference sequence). V shed 2 bases and J shed 2 bases, with 7 bases lying between them. CDR3 size: 14 residues. Here the CDR3 DNA reads TGTGCCAGCAGTTTACGGGGAGCTGGAAACACCATATATTTT. Translation gives CASSLRGAGNTIYF.

The chain carries TRBV5-4 and TRBJ1-1; D not resolved. V was trimmed by 4 bases and J by 3 bases, leaving 13 bases between them. The CDR3 spans 14 residues. The germline V gene has CDR1 SGHNT and CDR2 YYREEE (reference sequence). The DNA of the CDR3 is TGTGCCAGCAGCCGGGCCCTAGAGGACACTGAAGCTTTCTTT. Translation: CASSRALEDTEAFF.

J is TRBJ2-3 and V is TRBV4-1, with 9 bases identical to TRBD2. The CDR3 spans 18 residues. Germline CDR1 MGHRA, CDR2 YSYEKL. With 4 bases clipped from V and 2 bases from J, the junction kept 13 bases outside the gene matches. The CDR3 region is CASSPGRSGRPNTDTQYF. DNA of the CDR3: TGCGCCAGCAGCCCAGGCCGTAGCGGGAGACCAAACACAGATACGCAGTATTTT.

This clone was picked up one time. The V call is TRBV5-4, the J call TRBJ2-1; 7 nucleotides align to TRBD2. V gave up 3 bases and J gave up 6 bases; unmatched junction bases: 0. This CDR3 region has 12 residues. Germline V gene sequence: CDR1 SGHNT, CDR2 YYREEE (reference sequence). The CDR3 coding sequence is TGTGCCAGCAGCTGGGGGGGCAATGAGCAGTTCTTC. Its protein product is CASSWGGNEQFF.

This chain links TRBV7-8 with TRBJ2-7; TRBD2 aligns across 11 bases. J lost 5 bases, V lost 5 bases, and 11 bases had no gene match. CDR1 and CDR2 from the germline V gene are SGHVS and FQNEAQ. The CDR3 covers 16 residues. The CDR3 sequence: CASSEQPGLAAHEQYF. Written as DNA, the CDR3 is TGTGCCAGCAGCGAACAACCGGGACTAGCGGCCCACGAGCAGTACTTC.

Comment on this clone: The same CDR3 also results from other DNA sequences found in this sample. This chain uses TRBV5-6 with TRBJ1-2, with D perhaps TRBD1 (5 bases). The length of the CDR3 is 13 residues. Germline-derived CDR1 and CDR2 are SGHDT and YYEEEE. Trimming took 4 bases from V and 5 from J, leaving 12 bases between them. CDR3 sequence reads: CASSLGAGYGYTF. The CDR3 DNA reads TGTGCCAGCAGCCTAGGGGCGGGATATGGCTACACCTTC.

The chain carries TRBV27 and TRBJ2-7; D is perhaps TRBD2 (6 bases). This CDR3 is 16 amino acids long. Trimming removed 5 bases at V and 0 bases at J, with 17 bases between. CDR1 is MNHEY, CDR2 SMNVEV, per germline (reference sequence). For the CDR3, the DNA is TGTGCCAGCAGTCCCAGCGCCGGGAGCCTCTCCTACGAGCAGTACTTC. It yields the protein CASSPSAGSLSYEQYF.

The chain couples TRBV15 to TRBJ2-7; a possible D gene is TRBD2 (5 bases). The CDR3 is 15 amino acids. Trimming took off 4 bases at V and 1 base at J, with 14 bases between the two ends. Germline V CDR1 and CDR2: LNHNV, YYDKDF (reference sequence). Here the CDR3 reads CATSTGLLRSYEQYF. For the CDR3, the DNA is TGTGCCACCAGCACGGGGTTACTCCGTTCCTACGAGCAGTACTTC.

Worth noting for this clone: The same CDR3 arises from other DNA sequences in this sample as well. This sequence joins TRBV19 and TRBJ1-1; 7 bases agree with TRBD1. The CDR3 spans 13 residues. CDR1 is LNHDA, CDR2 SQIVND, per germline (reference sequence). V was pared by 7 bases and J by 1 base, with 3 bases of the junction left unmatched. The CDR3 DNA reads TGTGCCAGTAAAGACAGGGAGAACACTGAAGCTTTCTTT. This encodes CASKDRENTEAFF.

The V call is TRBV7-8, the J call TRBJ2-2; 10 bases are a match to TRBD2. V was pared by 5 bases and J by 3 bases, with 6 bases of the junction left unmatched. CDR3 size: 16 residues. The germline V gene has CDR1 SGHVS and CDR2 FQNEAQ. The CDR3 region is CASSPGLAAHTGELFF. In DNA, the CDR3 is TGTGCCAGCAGCCCAGGACTAGCGGCGCACACCGGGGAGCTGTTTTTT.

The chain has TRBV19 and TRBJ2-7; 11 nucleotides match TRBD1. Trimming removed 6 bases from V and 0 bases from J; junction bases left unmatched: 4. CDR3 length: 15 amino acids. Germline V gives CDR1 LNHDA, CDR2 SQIVND (reference sequence). The CDR3 spells CASSWGQGGSYEQYF. The CDR3, as DNA: TGTGCCAGTAGCTGGGGACAGGGGGGCTCCTACGAGCAGTACTTC.

V gene TRBV27 combines with J gene TRBJ2-2; 7 bases line up with TRBD1. J lost 3 bases, V lost 5 bases, and 6 bases had no gene match. Germline V gives CDR1 MNHEY, CDR2 SMNVEV (reference sequence). CDR3 length: 15 amino acids. In DNA, the CDR3 is TGTGCCAGCAGTGACAGGGTTCAATACACCGGGGAGCTGTTTTTT. Protein: CASSDRVQYTGELFF.

The rearrangement joins TRBV19 to TRBJ1-1; D uncertain. V lost 2 bases and J 7 bases, leaving 14 bases between the germline ends. Per the germline V gene, CDR1 is LNHDA and CDR2 is SQIVND (reference sequence). This CDR3 is 14 amino acids long. The CDR3 region is CASSITAQALEAFF. The CDR3 DNA follows: TGTGCCAGTAGTATAACGGCCCAGGCCCTTGAAGCTTTCTTT.

The CDR3 loop is CASSLVPGGYEQYF. CDR3 in DNA: TGCGCCAGCAGCTTGGTCCCAGGGGGCTACGAGCAGTACTTC. The genes are TRBV5-1 and TRBJ2-7; TRBD1 matches 7 bases. V dropped 0 bases and J dropped 3; count of bases not matched to a gene: 3. This CDR3 spans 14 amino acids. Looked up from germline, CDR1 is SGHRS and CDR2 is YFSETQ.

The chain employs TRBV7-9 and TRBJ2-7; perhaps TRBD2 as D (6 bases). V was shortened by 3 bases and J by 7 bases, with 10 bases between the two germline ends. The CDR3 is made up of 12 amino acids. In germline, CDR1 is SEHNR, CDR2 FQNEAQ (reference sequence). The chain's CDR3 is CASSFAGMEQYF. CDR3 sequence (DNA): TGTGCCAGCAGCTTTGCGGGGATGGAGCAGTACTTC.

This chain connects TRBV9 to TRBJ2-7, with 9 bases lining up with TRBD1. The V gene end was trimmed by 7 bases and the J gene end by 5 bases; junction bases not matched to a gene: 4. Germline V gene data show CDR1 as SGDLS and CDR2 as YYNGEE. There are 12 residues in the CDR3. The CDR3: CASGTGRHEQYF. CDR3 DNA sequence: TGTGCCAGCGGGACAGGGCGTCACGAGCAGTACTTC.

This clone was detected only once. This chain uses TRBV7-7 with TRBJ2-1; D perhaps matches TRBD2 (6 bases). CDR3 length: 15 amino acids. V lost 5 bases and J lost 2, with 13 bases in between. From germline, CDR1 is SSHAT and CDR2 FNYEAQ (reference sequence). CDR3 sequence: CASSPGLGPYNEQFF. The CDR3 DNA reads as TGTGCCAGCAGCCCGGGACTGGGGCCCTACAATGAGCAGTTCTTC.

This chain links TRBV4-3 with TRBJ2-7; either TRBD1 or TRBD2 may fit D (6 bases each). This CDR3 has 14 amino acids. CDR1 is LGHNA and CDR2 is YSLEER in the germline V gene. With 3 bases removed from V and 5 bases from J, the gap between germline ends came to 14 bases. The CDR3 is CASSHGGPGDEQYF. The CDR3 DNA reads TGCGCCAGCAGCCACGGAGGGCCAGGGGACGAGCAGTACTTC.